These T cell receptor beta chains were read from a single sample in a study of blood T cells in healthy people across ages. One entry per CDR3 protein, called by TCRdb with MiXCR from the 5' RACE reads. The sample includes nearly 1 million distinct CDR3 sequences, roughly 51% seen only once; the top ten take over 20%. The sequencing sample was made of blood. Receptors originate from a woman in her sixties in good health. CDR3s leave out the opening cysteine and the closing phenylalanine or tryptophan. Only some rows state a clone size, as once, few, many or a class for expanded clones.

abundance: -; v_gene: TRBV28; j_gene: TRBJ2-1; CDR3aa: ASSFGGSALTGF
abundance: -; v_gene: TRBV27; j_gene: TRBJ2-3; CDR3aa: ASSTAQGRADTQY
abundance: -; v_gene: TRBV3-1; j_gene: TRBJ2-1; CDR3aa: ASSPQGAYEQF
abundance: -; v_gene: TRBV4-1; j_gene: TRBJ1-5; CDR3aa: ASSQALGDGNQPQH
abundance: -; v_gene: TRBV30; j_gene: TRBJ1-1; CDR3aa: AWRRFQPEAF
abundance: -; v_gene: TRBV9; j_gene: TRBJ2-4; CDR3aa: ASGGLAKNIQY
abundance: few; v_gene: TRBV6-5; j_gene: TRBJ2-3; CDR3aa: ASSYAEGGADTQY
abundance: few; v_gene: TRBV27; j_gene: TRBJ2-7; CDR3aa: ASSGGQLYEQY
abundance: -; v_gene: TRBV3-1; j_gene: TRBJ2-7; CDR3aa: ASSPSGSAYEQY
abundance: -; v_gene: TRBV6-2/TRBV6-3; j_gene: TRBJ2-4; CDR3aa: ASSSELAKNIQY
abundance: -; v_gene: TRBV15; j_gene: TRBJ2-7; CDR3aa: ATSRDPAYEQY
abundance: -; v_gene: TRBV5-1; j_gene: TRBJ1-2; CDR3aa: ASSLWGQGPNYGYT
abundance: -; v_gene: TRBV7-2; j_gene: TRBJ2-2; CDR3aa: ASSLSRAFRRAPNTGELF
abundance: -; v_gene: TRBV28; j_gene: TRBJ2-7; CDR3aa: ASNPPSIRGEQY
abundance: -; v_gene: TRBV12-3/TRBV12-4; j_gene: TRBJ2-3; CDR3aa: ASSLSHRVGTDTQY
abundance: -; v_gene: TRBV2; j_gene: TRBJ1-6; CDR3aa: ASSEASMDSPLH
abundance: -; v_gene: TRBV7-4; j_gene: TRBJ1-5; CDR3aa: ASTSRGQGADSNQPQH
abundance: -; v_gene: TRBV7-2; j_gene: TRBJ2-5; CDR3aa: ASSFSPSGRRETQY
abundance: few; v_gene: TRBV7-9; j_gene: -; CDR3aa: ASSPGPIEQY
abundance: -; v_gene: TRBV28; j_gene: TRBJ2-1; CDR3aa: ASSPVLKSYNEQF
abundance: few; v_gene: TRBV4-2; j_gene: TRBJ1-2; CDR3aa: ASTDPGGNYGYT
abundance: few; v_gene: TRBV11-2; j_gene: TRBJ2-4; CDR3aa: ASRPPSGPKNIQY
abundance: -; v_gene: TRBV25-1; j_gene: TRBJ1-2; CDR3aa: ASSEFGGARPNYGYT
abundance: -; v_gene: TRBV20-1; j_gene: TRBJ2-3; CDR3aa: SASAAREGRPQY
abundance: -; v_gene: TRBV20-1; j_gene: TRBJ2-7; CDR3aa: SATLAGPSYEQY
abundance: few; v_gene: TRBV20-1; j_gene: TRBJ2-7; CDR3aa: SARDLAGPHEQY
abundance: -; v_gene: TRBV7-2; j_gene: TRBJ2-5; CDR3aa: ASSPNRDYQETQY
abundance: few; v_gene: TRBV29-1; j_gene: TRBJ2-3; CDR3aa: SAPLAGSTDTQY